This T cell receptor (beta chain) was identified in a study of cytomegalovirus exposure and HLA in healthy donors. Study-wide points: CMV serostatus stood as the only immune exposure information on hand.

The CDR3 has 14 residues. Germline values: CDR1 SGHDT, CDR2 YYEEEE. With 1 base removed from V and 3 bases from J, the gap between germline ends came to 7 bases. This clone showed up just once. What it binds is not known. Primers for the PCR totalled 60 Vbeta and 13 Jbeta. TCRdb keeps only in-frame clones here, not all; method: immunoSEQ multiplex PCR. The profile shows about 200,000 clones, approximately 79% of them singletons. The chain recombines TRBV5-6 with TRBJ2-2; D may be TRBD1 (5 bases). Input material: PBMCs. The clonotype comes from a male donor in good health and CMV-seronegative. CDR3 coding DNA: TGTGCCAGCAGCTTGCGACAGTACACCGGGGAGCTGTTTTTT. Translating it yields CASSLRQYTGELFF.